This TCR beta chain was recovered during a study of blood T cell repertoires in COVID-19. Overall study: COVID-19 samples collected from the United States, Italy and Spain covered acute and convalescent phases.

TCRdb's table, derived via immunoSEQ multiplex PCR, lists solely in-frame clones and lacks some. The sample includes fewer than 80,000 clones, more than 75% of them seen just once. Sequenced material: peripheral blood. The sequence was obtained from a man between 65 and 85 years old with acute or convalescent COVID-19.

The chain's CDR3 is CASSSQGRSPLHF. The CDR3 DNA is TGTGCCAGCAGTAGTCAGGGTCGTTCACCCCTCCACTTT. The rearrangement links TRBV12-3 or TRBV12-4 to TRBJ1-6; perhaps TRBD1 as D (5 bases). The V gene lost 5 bases and the J gene lost 9 bases, with 11 bases spanning the gap. The CDR3 runs 13 residues.